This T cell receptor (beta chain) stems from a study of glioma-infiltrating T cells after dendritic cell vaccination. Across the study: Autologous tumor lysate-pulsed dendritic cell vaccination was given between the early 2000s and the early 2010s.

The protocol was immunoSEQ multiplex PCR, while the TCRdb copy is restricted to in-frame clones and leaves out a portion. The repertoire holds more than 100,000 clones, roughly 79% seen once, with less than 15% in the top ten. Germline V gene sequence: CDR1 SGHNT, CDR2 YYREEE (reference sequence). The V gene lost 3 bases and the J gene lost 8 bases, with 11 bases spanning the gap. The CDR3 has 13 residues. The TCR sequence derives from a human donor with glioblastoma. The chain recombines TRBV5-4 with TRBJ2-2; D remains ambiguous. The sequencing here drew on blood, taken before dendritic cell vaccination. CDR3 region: CASSSGFGGELFF. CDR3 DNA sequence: TGTGCCAGCAGCTCAGGATTTGGGGGGGAGCTGTTTTTT.